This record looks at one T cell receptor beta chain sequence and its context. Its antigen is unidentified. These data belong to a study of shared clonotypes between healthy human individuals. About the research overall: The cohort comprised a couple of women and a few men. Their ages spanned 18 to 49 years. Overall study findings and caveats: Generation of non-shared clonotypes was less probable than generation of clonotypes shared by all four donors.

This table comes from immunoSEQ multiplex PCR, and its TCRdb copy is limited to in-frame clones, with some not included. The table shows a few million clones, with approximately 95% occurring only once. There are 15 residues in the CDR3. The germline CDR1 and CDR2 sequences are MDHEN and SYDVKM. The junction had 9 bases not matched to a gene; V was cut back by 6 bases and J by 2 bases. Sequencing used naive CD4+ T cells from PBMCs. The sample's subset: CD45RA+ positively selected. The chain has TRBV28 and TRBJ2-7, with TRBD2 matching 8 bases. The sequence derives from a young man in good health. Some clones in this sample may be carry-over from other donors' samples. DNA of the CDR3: TGTGCCAGCAGCCCGGGGGGGGCAAGACCCTACGAGCAGTACTTC. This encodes CASSPGGARPYEQYF.